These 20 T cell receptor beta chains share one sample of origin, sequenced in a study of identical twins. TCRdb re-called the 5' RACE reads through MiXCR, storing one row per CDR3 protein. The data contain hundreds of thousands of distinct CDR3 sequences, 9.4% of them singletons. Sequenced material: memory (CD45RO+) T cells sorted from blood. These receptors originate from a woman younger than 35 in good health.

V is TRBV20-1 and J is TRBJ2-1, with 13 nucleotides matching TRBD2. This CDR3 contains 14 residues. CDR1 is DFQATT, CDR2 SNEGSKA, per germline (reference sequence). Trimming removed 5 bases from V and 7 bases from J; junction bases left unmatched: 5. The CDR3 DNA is TGCAGTGCTGCTCGGACTAGCGGGAGTAATGAGCAGTTCTTC. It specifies CSAARTSGSNEQFF.

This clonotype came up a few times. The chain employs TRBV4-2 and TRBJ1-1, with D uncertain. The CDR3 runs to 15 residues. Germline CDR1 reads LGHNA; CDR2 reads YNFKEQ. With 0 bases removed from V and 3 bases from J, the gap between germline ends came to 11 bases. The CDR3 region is CASSQESPRHTEAFF. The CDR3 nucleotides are TGTGCCAGCAGCCAAGAAAGTCCCCGGCACACTGAAGCTTTCTTT.

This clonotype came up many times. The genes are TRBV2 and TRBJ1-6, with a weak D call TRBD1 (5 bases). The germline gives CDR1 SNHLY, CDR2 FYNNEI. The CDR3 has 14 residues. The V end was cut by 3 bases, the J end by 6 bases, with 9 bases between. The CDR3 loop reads CASSDAGSNSPLHF. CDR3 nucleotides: TGTGCCAGCAGTGATGCAGGGAGTAATTCACCCCTCCACTTT. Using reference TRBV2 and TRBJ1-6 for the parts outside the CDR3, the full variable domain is EPEVTQTPSHQVTQMGQEVILRCVPISNHLYFYWYRQILGQKVEFLVSFYNNEISEKSEIFDDQFSVERPDGSNFTLKIRSTKLEDSAMYFCASSDAGSNSPLHFGNGTRLTVT.

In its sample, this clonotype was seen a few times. For the CDR3, the DNA is TGCAGTGCTAGAGGAGGGGCGACAGATACGCAGTATTTT. The encoded protein is CSARGGATDTQYF. J is TRBJ2-3 and V is TRBV20-1, with D perhaps TRBD1 or TRBD2 (5 bases each). V lost 1 base to trimming and J lost 3 bases, with 8 bases between them. In germline, CDR1 is DFQATT, CDR2 SNEGSKA (reference sequence). The CDR3 spans 13 residues.

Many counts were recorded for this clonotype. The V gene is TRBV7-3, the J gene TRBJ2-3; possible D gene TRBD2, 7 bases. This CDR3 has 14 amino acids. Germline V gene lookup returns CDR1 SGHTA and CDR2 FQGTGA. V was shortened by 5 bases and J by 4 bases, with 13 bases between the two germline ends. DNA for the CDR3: TGTGCCAGCAGCGACCCGGGGGGCCCAGATACGCAGTATTTT. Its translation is CASSDPGGPDTQYF.

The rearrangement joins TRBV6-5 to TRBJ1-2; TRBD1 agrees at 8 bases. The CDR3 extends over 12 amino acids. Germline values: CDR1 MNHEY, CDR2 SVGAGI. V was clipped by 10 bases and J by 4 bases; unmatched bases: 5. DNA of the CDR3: TGTGCCACCCGACAGGGGAGCTATGGCTACACCTTC. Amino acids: CATRQGSYGYTF.

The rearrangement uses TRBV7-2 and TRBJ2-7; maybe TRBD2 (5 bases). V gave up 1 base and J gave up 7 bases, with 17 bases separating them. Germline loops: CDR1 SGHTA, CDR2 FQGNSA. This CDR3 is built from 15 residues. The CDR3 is CASSLGPGDLEEQYF. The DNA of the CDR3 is TGTGCCAGCAGCTTAGGACCCGGGGATCTCGAGGAGCAGTACTTC. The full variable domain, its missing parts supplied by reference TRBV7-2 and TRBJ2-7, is GAGVSQSPSNKVTEKGKDVELRCDPISGHTALYWYRQSLGQGLEFLIYFQGNSAPDKSGLPSDRFSAERTGGSVSTLTIQRTQQEDSAVYLCASSLGPGDLEEQYFGPGTRLTVT.

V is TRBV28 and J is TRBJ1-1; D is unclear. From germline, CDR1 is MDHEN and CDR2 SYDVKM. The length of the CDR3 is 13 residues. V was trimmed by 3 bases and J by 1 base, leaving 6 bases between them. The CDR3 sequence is CASSFNRNTEAFF. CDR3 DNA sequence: TGTGCCAGCAGTTTTAACAGGAACACTGAAGCTTTCTTT.

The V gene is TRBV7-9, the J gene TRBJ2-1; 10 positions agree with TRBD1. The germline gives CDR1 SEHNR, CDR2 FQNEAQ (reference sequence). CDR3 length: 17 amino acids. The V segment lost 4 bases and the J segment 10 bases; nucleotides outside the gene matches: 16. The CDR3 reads CASSSRPFGTGELEQFF. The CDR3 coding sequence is TGTGCCAGCAGCTCCAGGCCCTTCGGGACAGGGGAACTGGAGCAGTTCTTC.

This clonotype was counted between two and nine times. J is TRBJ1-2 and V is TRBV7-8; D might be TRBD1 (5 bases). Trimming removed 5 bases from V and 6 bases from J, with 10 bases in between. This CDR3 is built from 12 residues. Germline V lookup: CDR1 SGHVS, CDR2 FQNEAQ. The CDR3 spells CASSPGKHGYTF. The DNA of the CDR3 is TGTGCCAGCAGCCCAGGGAAGCATGGCTACACCTTC.

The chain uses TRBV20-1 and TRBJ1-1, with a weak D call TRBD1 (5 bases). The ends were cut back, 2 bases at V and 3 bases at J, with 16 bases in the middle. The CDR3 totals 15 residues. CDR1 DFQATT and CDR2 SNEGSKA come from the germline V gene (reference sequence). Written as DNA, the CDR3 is TGCAGTGCTAGACCGGCGGGGGGGATTTACACTGAAGCTTTCTTT. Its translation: CSARPAGGIYTEAFF.

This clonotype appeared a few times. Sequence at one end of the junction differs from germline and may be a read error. CDR3 in amino acids: CASSDSGLAGEGGQYF. DNA for the CDR3: TGTGCCAGCAGTGACTCTGGACTAGCGGGAGAAGGCGGGCAGTACTTC. The J gene is TRBJ2-7, the V gene TRBV6-5; 13 nucleotides agree with TRBD2. The CDR3 is 16 amino acids. Germline CDR1 and CDR2: MNHEY and SVGAGI.

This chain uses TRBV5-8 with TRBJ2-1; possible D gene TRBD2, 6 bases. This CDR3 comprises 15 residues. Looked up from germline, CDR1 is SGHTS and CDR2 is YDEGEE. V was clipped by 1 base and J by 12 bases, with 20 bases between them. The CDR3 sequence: CASSLPPGAAGGQFF. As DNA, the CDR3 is TGTGCCAGCAGCTTGCCTCCTGGGGCCGCCGGGGGGCAGTTCTTC. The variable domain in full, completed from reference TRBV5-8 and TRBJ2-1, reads EAGVTQSPTHLIKTRGQQATLRCSPISGHTSVYWYQQALGLGLQFLLWYDEGEERNRGNFPPRFSGRQFPNYSSELNVNALELEDSALYLCASSLPPGAAGGQFFGPGTRLTVL.

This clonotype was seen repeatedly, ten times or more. The CDR3 nucleotides read TGTGCCAGCAGCTTAGTACGGGGAAGCTCCTACAATGAGCAGTTCTTC. Translation gives CASSLVRGSSYNEQFF. The V call is TRBV7-9, the J call TRBJ2-1; maybe TRBD2 (5 bases). The CDR3 has 16 residues. V shed 1 base and J shed 0 bases, with 10 bases lying between them. The germline V gene has CDR1 SEHNR and CDR2 FQNEAQ (reference sequence). Full variable domain (missing parts from reference TRBV7-9 and TRBJ2-1): DTGVSQNPRHKITKRGQNVTFRCDPISEHNRLYWYRQTLGQGPEFLTYFQNEAQLEKSRLLSDRFSAERPKGSFSTLEIQRTEQGDSAMYLCASSLVRGSSYNEQFFGPGTRLTVL.

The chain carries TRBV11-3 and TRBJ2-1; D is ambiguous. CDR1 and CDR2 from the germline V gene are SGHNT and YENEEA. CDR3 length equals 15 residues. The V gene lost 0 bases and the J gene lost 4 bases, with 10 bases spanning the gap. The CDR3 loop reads CASSLESGRYNEQFF. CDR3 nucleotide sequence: TGTGCCAGCAGCTTAGAATCGGGCAGATACAATGAGCAGTTCTTC.

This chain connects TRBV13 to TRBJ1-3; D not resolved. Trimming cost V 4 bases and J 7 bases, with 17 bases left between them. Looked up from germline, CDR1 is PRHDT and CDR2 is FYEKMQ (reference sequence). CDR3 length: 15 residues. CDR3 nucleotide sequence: TGTGCCAGCAGCTCCCTCTACGAGGGCGGGAACACCATATATTTT. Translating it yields CASSSLYEGGNTIYF.

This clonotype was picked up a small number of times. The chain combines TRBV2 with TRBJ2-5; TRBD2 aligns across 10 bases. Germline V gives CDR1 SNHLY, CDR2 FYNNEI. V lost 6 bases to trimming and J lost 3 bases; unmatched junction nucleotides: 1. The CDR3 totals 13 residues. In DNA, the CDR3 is TGTGCCAGCAGGAGCGGGGGGGAAGAGACCCAGTACTTC. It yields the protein CASRSGGEETQYF.

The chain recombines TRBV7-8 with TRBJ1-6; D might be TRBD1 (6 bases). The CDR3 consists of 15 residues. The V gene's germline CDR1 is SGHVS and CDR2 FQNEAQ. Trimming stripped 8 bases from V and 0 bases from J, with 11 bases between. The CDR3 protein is CASRDTRSYNSPLHF. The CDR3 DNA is TGTGCCAGCCGGGACACCCGCTCCTATAATTCACCCCTCCACTTT. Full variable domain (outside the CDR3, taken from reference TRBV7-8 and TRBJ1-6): GAGVSQSPRYKVAKRGQDVALRCDPISGHVSLFWYQQALGQGPEFLTYFQNEAQLDKSGLPSDRFFAERPEGSVSTLKIQRTQQEDSAVYLCASRDTRSYNSPLHFGNGTRLTVT.

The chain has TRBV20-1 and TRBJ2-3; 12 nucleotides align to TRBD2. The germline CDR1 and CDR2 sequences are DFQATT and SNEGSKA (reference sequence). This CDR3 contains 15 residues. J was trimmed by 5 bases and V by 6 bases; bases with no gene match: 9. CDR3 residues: CSAGELAGGGDTQYF. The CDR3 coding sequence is TGCAGTGCCGGGGAACTAGCGGGAGGTGGAGATACGCAGTATTTT.

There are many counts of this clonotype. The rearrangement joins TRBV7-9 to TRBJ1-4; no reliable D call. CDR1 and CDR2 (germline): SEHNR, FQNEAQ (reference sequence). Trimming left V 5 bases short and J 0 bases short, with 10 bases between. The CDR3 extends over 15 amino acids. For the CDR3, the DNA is TGTGCCAGCAGCCCCGCACTTACAACTAATGAAAAACTGTTTTTT. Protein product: CASSPALTTNEKLFF.